A single sample gave rise to the 7 T cell receptor beta chains below, sequenced in a study of cytomegalovirus exposure and HLA in healthy donors. The PCR had 60 Vbeta and 13 Jbeta primers. Sequencing used immunoSEQ multiplex PCR; TCRdb keeps in-frame clones, though not all of them. The repertoire holds approximately 200,000 clones, 70% to 85% seen once, with around 0.2% in the top ten. The sequencing sample was made of PBMCs. These receptors originate from a girl aged 2 to 9 in good health and CMV-seronegative.

There are a few counts of this clone. V gene TRBV9 combines with J gene TRBJ2-5; no clear D gene. The ends were cut back, 4 bases at V and 1 base at J, with 8 bases in the middle. This CDR3 contains 13 residues. The germline V gene encodes CDR1 SGDLS and CDR2 YYNGEE. CDR3 sequence reads: CASSPSIQETQYF. The CDR3 nucleotides are TGTGCCAGCAGCCCTAGTATCCAAGAGACCCAGTACTTC. Using reference TRBV9 and TRBJ2-5 for the parts outside the CDR3, the full variable domain is DSGVTQTPKHLITATGQRVTLRCSPRSGDLSVYWYQQSLDQGLQFLIQYYNGEERAKGNILERFSAQQFPDLHSELNLSSLELGDSALYFCASSPSIQETQYFGPGTRLLVL.

The V gene is TRBV29-1, the J gene TRBJ2-1; D gene unclear. V was clipped by 2 bases and J by 12 bases, with 14 bases between them. The CDR3 has 12 amino acids. Germline V CDR1 and CDR2: SQVTM, ANQGSEA. The CDR3 sequence: CSVETHPQVQFF. The DNA for the CDR3 is TGCAGCGTTGAAACCCACCCCCAGGTGCAGTTCTTC.

This chain links TRBV6-6 with TRBJ1-1; tentatively, D is TRBD1 (6 bases). Between the trimmed V and J ends, which lost 11 bases and 4 bases, there was a span of 17 bases. Looked up from germline, CDR1 is MNHNY and CDR2 is SVGAGI (reference sequence). This CDR3 spans 13 amino acids. CDR3 coding DNA: TGTGCCTGCACTTGGGAAGGGGGCACTGAAGCTTTCTTT. It is translated as CACTWEGGTEAFF.

CDR3: CASSSDRPPSSPLHF. CDR3 nucleotides: TGTGCCAGCAGTTCCGACAGGCCACCGAGTTCACCCCTCCACTTT. The chain has TRBV5-4 and TRBJ1-6, with a weak D call TRBD1 (6 bases). There are 15 residues in the CDR3. Per the germline V gene, CDR1 is SGHNT and CDR2 is YYREEE (reference sequence). V lost 5 bases, J lost 9 bases, and 18 bases lay in between.

CDR3 DNA sequence: TGTGCCAGTAGTATGCGGGGCACTGAAGCTTTCTTT. Translation: CASSMRGTEAFF. The V and J genes are TRBV19 and TRBJ1-1; D not resolved. In germline, CDR1 is LNHDA, CDR2 SQIVND (reference sequence). V dropped 3 bases and J dropped 4 bases, with 6 bases sitting between them. The length of the CDR3 is 12 residues.

The gene calls are TRBV7-6 and TRBJ2-3; TRBD1 might be the D (6 bases). The germline gives CDR1 SGHVS, CDR2 FNYEAQ. The CDR3 consists of 15 residues. The V gene lost 1 base and the J gene lost 3 bases, with 11 bases spanning the gap. The CDR3: CASSLVADRTDTQYF. The DNA for the CDR3 is TGTGCCAGCAGCTTAGTGGCAGACAGGACAGATACGCAGTATTTT.

The chain carries TRBV5-1 and TRBJ1-6, with 7 positions matching TRBD1. The CDR3 spans 14 residues. Trimming removed 4 bases from V and 10 bases from J; junction bases left unmatched: 8. Germline V gene lookup returns CDR1 SGHRS and CDR2 YFSETQ. The CDR3 here is CASSPDRAQSPLHF. As DNA, the CDR3 is TGCGCCAGCAGCCCCGACAGGGCCCAATCACCCCTCCACTTT.